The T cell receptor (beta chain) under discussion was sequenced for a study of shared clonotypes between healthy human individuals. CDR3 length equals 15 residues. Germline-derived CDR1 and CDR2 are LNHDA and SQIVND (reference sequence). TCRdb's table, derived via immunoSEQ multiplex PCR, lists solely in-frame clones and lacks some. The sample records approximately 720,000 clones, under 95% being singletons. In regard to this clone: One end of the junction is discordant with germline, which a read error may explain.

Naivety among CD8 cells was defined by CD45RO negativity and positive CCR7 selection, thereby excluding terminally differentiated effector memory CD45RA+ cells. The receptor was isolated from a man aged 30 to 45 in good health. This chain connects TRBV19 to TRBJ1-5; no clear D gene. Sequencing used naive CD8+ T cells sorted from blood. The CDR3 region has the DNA TGTGCCAGTAGTATATACAGAACAAGCACTCAGCCCCAGCATTTT. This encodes CASSIYRTSTQPQHF.